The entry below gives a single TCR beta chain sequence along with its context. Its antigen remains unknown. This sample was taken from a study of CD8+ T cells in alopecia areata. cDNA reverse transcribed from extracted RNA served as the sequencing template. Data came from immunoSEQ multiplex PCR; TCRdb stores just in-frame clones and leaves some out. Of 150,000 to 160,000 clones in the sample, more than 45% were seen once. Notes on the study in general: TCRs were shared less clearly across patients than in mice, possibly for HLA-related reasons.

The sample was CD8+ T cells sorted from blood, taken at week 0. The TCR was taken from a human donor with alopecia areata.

CDR3 nucleotides: TGTGCCAGCAGCTTAGTGATGACAGGGGCCTACAATGAGCAGTTCTTC. This codes for CASSLVMTGAYNEQFF. The chain couples TRBV7-2 to TRBJ2-1; TRBD1 matches 8 bases. The ends lost 1 base at V and 2 bases at J; junction bases unmatched: 4. Germline CDR1 is SGHTA and CDR2 is FQGNSA. This CDR3 has 16 residues. The entire variable domain, with the rest obtained from reference TRBV7-2 and TRBJ2-1, is as follows: GAGVSQSPSNKVTEKGKDVELRCDPISGHTALYWYRQSLGQGLEFLIYFQGNSAPDKSGLPSDRFSAERTGGSVSTLTIQRTQQEDSAVYLCASSLVMTGAYNEQFFGPGTRLTVL.